There are a few counts of the clone carrying this TCR beta chain. These data originate in a study of blood T cells in healthy people across ages. The use of a sample-barcoded 5' primer and a J-beta primer mix characterized a second PCR of roughly 6 to 11 cycles. A template-switch adaptor containing 12 random nucleotides labeled each cDNA molecule. MiXCR was run by TCRdb on the 5' RACE reads, yielding one entry per CDR3 protein. The sample lists roughly 1.5 million distinct CDR3 sequences; 35% to 45% were seen once. Germline V CDR1 and CDR2: ENHRY, SYGVKD. The CDR3 totals 13 residues. The V end was cut by 8 bases, the J end by 1 base, with 11 bases between.

This receptor was taken from a woman under 30 in good health. The chain links TRBV10-3 to TRBJ1-2; D may be TRBD1 (5 bases). Sequencing was done on a sample of blood. The CDR3 reads CAIGEGHNYGYTF. CDR3 sequence (DNA): TGTGCCATCGGAGAGGGGCATAACTATGGCTACACCTTC.